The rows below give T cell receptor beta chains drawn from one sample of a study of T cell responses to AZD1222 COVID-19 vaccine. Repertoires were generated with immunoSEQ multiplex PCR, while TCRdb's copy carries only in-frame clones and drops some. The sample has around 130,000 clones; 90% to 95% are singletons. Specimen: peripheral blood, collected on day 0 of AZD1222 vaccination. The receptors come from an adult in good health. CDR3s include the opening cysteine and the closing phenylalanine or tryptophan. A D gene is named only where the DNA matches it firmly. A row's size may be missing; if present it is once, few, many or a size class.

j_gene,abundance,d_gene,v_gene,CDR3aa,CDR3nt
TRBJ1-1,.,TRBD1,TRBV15,CATSSRGLGTEAFF,TGTGCCACCAGCAGCAGGGGGCTGGGCACTGAAGCTTTCTTT
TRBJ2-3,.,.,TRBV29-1,CSVPGRATDGTQYF,TGCAGCGTCCCGGGTAGGGCGACCGATGGTACGCAGTATTTT
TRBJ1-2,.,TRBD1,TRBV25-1,CASSYRGGYTF,TGTGCCAGCAGCTACAGGGGTGGCTACACCTTC
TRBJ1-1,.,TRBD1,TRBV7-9,CASSLAGQVNTEAFF,TGTGCCAGCAGCTTAGCCGGACAGGTAAACACTGAAGCTTTCTTT
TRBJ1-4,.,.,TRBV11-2,CASSLVRSTNEKLFF,TGTGCCAGCAGCTTAGTACGGAGTACAAATGAAAAACTGTTTTTT
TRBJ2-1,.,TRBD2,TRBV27,CASSLKLSGRADEQFF,TGTGCCAGCAGTCTAAAGCTCTCGGGGAGGGCGGATGAGCAGTTCTTC
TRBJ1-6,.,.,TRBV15,CATSSQGGGRSPLHF,TGTGCCACCAGCAGCCAAGGGGGGGGCCGGTCACCCCTCCACTTT
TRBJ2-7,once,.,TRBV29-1,CSVEEGKTYEQYF,TGCAGCGTTGAGGAGGGGAAGACCTACGAGCAGTACTTC
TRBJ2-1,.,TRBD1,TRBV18,CASSPGQGPQFF,TGTGCCAGCTCACCCGGACAGGGGCCTCAGTTCTTC
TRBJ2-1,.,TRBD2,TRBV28,CASSALASYNEQFF,TGTGCCAGCAGTGCACTAGCGTCCTACAATGAGCAGTTCTTC